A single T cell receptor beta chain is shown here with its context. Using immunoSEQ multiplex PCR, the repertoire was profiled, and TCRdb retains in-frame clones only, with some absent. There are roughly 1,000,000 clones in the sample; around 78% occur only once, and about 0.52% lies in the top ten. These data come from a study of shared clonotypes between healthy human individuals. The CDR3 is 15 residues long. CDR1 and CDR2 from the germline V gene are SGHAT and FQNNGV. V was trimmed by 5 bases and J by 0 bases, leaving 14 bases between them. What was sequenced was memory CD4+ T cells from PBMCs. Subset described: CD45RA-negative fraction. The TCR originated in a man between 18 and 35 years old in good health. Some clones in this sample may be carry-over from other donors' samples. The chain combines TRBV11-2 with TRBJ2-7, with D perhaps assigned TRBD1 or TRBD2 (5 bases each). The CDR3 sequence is CASSPPWGFSYEQYF. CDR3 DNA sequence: TGTGCCAGCAGCCCACCTTGGGGGTTCTCCTACGAGCAGTACTTC.